The entry below describes one T cell receptor (beta chain). Construction of the TCRbeta library involved unique molecular identifiers. TCRdb re-called the PCR reads through MiXCR, storing one row per CDR3 protein. The table lists about 640,000 distinct CDR3 sequences, around a sixth of them singletons. These data originate in a study of T-cell reconstitution after alpha-beta-depleted transplantation in children. V dropped 3 bases and J dropped 4 bases, with 13 bases sitting between them. The CDR3 extends over 16 amino acids. Germline V gene sequence: CDR1 LGHNT, CDR2 FRNRAP. This clonotype originated in a human donor who donated a stem cell graft to a child with acute myeloid leukemia. This chain joins TRBV12-5 and TRBJ2-6; D gene uncertain. Sample: PBMCs from the stem cell graft donor, taken from the stem cell graft. The CDR3: CASGFTTDLGANVLTF. In nucleotides, the CDR3 is TGTGCTAGTGGTTTCACGACGGACCTGGGGGCCAACGTCCTGACTTTC.